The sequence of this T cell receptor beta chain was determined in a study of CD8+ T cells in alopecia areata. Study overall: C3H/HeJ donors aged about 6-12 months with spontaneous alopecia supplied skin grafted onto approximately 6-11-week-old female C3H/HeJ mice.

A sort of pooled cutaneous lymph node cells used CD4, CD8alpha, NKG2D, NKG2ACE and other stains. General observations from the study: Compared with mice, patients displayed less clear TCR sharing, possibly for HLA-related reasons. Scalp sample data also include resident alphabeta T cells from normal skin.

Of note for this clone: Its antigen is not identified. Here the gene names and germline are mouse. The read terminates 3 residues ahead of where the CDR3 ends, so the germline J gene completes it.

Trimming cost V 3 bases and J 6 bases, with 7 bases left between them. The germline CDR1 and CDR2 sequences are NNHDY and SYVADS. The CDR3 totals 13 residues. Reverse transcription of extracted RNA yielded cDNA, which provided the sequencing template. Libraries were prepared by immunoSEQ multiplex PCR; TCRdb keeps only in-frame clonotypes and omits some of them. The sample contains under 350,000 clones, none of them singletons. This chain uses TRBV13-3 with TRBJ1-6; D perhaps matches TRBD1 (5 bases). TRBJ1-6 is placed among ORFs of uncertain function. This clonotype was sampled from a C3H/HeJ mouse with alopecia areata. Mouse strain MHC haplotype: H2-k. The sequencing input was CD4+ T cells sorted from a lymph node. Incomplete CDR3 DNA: TGTGCCAGCAGTGGTGGGGGTAATTCGCCC. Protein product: CASSGGGNSP. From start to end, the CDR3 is CASSGGGNSPLYF.